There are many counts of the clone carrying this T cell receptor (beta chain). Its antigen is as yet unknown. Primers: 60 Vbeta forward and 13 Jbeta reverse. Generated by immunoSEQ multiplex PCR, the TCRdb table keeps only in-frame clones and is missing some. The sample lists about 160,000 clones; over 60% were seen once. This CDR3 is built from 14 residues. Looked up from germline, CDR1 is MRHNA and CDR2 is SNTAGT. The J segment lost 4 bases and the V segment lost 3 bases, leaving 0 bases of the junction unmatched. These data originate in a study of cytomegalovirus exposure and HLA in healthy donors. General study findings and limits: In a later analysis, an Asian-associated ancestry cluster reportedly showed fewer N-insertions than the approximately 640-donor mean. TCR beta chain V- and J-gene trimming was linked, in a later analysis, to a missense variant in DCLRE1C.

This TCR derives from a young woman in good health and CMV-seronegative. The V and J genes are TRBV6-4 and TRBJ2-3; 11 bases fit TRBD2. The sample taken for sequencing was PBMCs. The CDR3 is CASSELAGADTQYF. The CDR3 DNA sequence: TGTGCCAGCAGTGAACTAGCGGGGGCAGATACGCAGTATTTT.